The 4 T cell receptor beta chains given below trace back to one sample, sequenced in a study of T cell responses to AZD1222 COVID-19 vaccine. Some clones are missing from TCRdb's copy, which holds only in-frame ones; the method was immunoSEQ multiplex PCR. The data contain tens of thousands of clones, approximately 91% of them singletons. Sequences were derived from peripheral blood, sampled on day 0 of AZD1222 vaccination. The receptor source for this set is an adult in good health.

J is TRBJ1-4 and V is TRBV7-9, with a weak D call TRBD1 (5 bases). V lost 5 bases and J lost 7, with 14 bases in between. The germline V gene encodes CDR1 SEHNR and CDR2 FQNEAQ (reference sequence). The CDR3 runs to 14 residues. Here the CDR3 reads CASSRDLGFEKLFF. As DNA, the CDR3 is TGTGCCAGCAGCCGGGACCTAGGGTTTGAAAAACTGTTTTTT.

The chain carries TRBV24-1 and TRBJ2-3, with D possibly matching TRBD1 (5 bases). The CDR3 extends over 13 amino acids. Germline V gene lookup returns CDR1 KGHDR and CDR2 SFDVKD. Trimming took off 5 bases at V and 2 bases at J, with 7 bases between the two ends. The CDR3 bases are TGTGCCACCAGTGGCAGGGACACAGATACGCAGTATTTT. Its translation is CATSGRDTDTQYF.

The V gene is TRBV27, the J gene TRBJ1-6; D unresolved. Germline V gives CDR1 MNHEY, CDR2 SMNVEV (reference sequence). The length of the CDR3 is 13 residues. V lost 3 bases to trimming and J lost 7 bases, with 7 bases between them. CDR3: CASSLTVNSPLHF. As DNA, the CDR3 is TGTGCCAGCAGTTTGACGGTGAATTCACCCCTCCACTTT.

The chain links TRBV28 to TRBJ1-1; maybe TRBD1 (6 bases). Germline CDR1 MDHEN, CDR2 SYDVKM. The germline V and J ends were trimmed by 6 bases and 7 bases, with 18 bases remaining between them. CDR3 length: 14 amino acids. CDR3 amino acids: CASSHRWGRDEAFF. The CDR3 nucleotides read TGTGCCAGCAGCCACCGTTGGGGGCGCGATGAAGCTTTCTTT.